This T cell receptor (beta chain) was captured by sequencing in a study of cytomegalovirus exposure and HLA in healthy donors (dated by TCRdb to between 2016 and 2019). With respect to the entire study: In an earlier analysis of fewer than 750 of the donors, 276 Gb of sequence data and approximately 100 million unique TCR beta sequences from roughly 200 million T cells were reported. Approximately 310 gigabases of sequencing data and tens of millions of unique TCR sequences were included in an early release covering 550 to 650 HLA-typed donors. Of the roughly 400 genotyped donors, 70% to 90% were placed in the genetic ancestry cluster associated with self-reported Caucasian donors. The aim of the study was to test whether cataloging public T cell receptors could identify signatures of past pathogen exposure. Using immunosequencing, the study profiled T cell repertoires from 550 to 750 subjects and related those repertoires to cytomegalovirus serostatus. In addition to the first cohort of several hundred subjects, a separate validation cohort of over 90 different subjects was used. To predict cytomegalovirus infection status, the study brought together high-throughput TCR immunosequencing, statistical association of individual TCRs with disease status, and machine learning. In a later analysis, previously published TCR beta repertoires from several hundred donors were re-analyzed and high-resolution HLA genotyping was added so that TCR occurrence patterns could be studied. The later analysis used no new phenotypic data to find candidate immune exposures, relying instead on TCR beta sequences and their occurrence across donors. An earlier analysis of around 640 of the donors used high-throughput TCR beta sequencing to judge whether each TCR beta V gene segment behaved as functional or pseudogenic. Donor age, sex, ethnicity and CMV serostatus were compiled together with the repertoire data. In a later genetic analysis, genome-wide SNP genotypes for 398 of the 666 donors were used, and that subset was treated as a discovery cohort. Every repertoire in the discovery cohort had been generated on one and the same sequencing platform. Class I and class II HLA loci were covered by the typing at four-digit resolution. Typing coverage differed by locus: A, B, C, DRB1 and DQB1 were typed in about 629-640 donors, DQA1 in around 500, DPA1 in roughly 590, and DPB1 in just under 490. Four or five DR-DQ haplotypes were handled as single units for association and clustering because linkage in the cohort was strong. Among about 400 genotyped donors of the cohort, an average of approximately 200,000 unique TCR beta nucleotide sequences was sequenced per donor, of which 15% to 20% were non-productive. Here is what the overall study found, with its caveats: In a later analysis, HLA-associated TCR beta chains were found to be more clonally expanded and to have lower generation probabilities than equally common non-associated chains. The study listed 150 to 200 TCR beta chains as associated with cytomegalovirus. According to a later analysis, parvovirus B19, influenza, CMV and Epstein-Barr virus appeared linked to several top co-occurrence clusters. Presence/absence analyses assumed roughly uniform sequencing depth across donors, an assumption that may not hold. In a later analysis, TCR association rates were found to vary across HLA loci, with the most associated TCRs seen for DRB1 alleles and the fewest for HLA-C alleles. V-gene and J-gene trimming of TCR beta chains was associated with a missense DCLRE1C variant in a later genetic analysis, and the association was replicated in an independent cohort. A cluster of highly shared sequence variants was judged likely to be a technical artifact of the sequencing pipeline. CMV serostatus was the only immune exposure information available for the cohort. Specific HLA alleles were associated with some 15,000 TCR beta sequences at a false discovery rate of 0.05 in a later analysis. The classifier was reported to diagnose cytomegalovirus status with high specificity and sensitivity in both the original and validation cohorts. Because the 87-base-pair reads could not distinguish some IMGT-functional V segments, including TRBV6-2 and TRBV6-3, those segments were excluded. In a later genetic analysis, fewer N-insertions in productive TCRs were reported among donors in an Asian-associated ancestry cluster than the roughly 700-donor mean. In an earlier analysis of some 640 of the donors, most TCR beta V segments were observed in productive rearrangements about 87% or about 30% of the time, broadly matching IMGT annotations. The authors suggested that the approach could potentially be extended to other disease states and immunological phenotypes. Most CMV-associated TCR beta chains appeared to be HLA-restricted in a later analysis, and the HLA associations seemed to be driven largely by CMV exposure. Correlated functional status among segregating V segments might be attributable to linkage disequilibrium, but an unknown experimental factor could not be ruled out. This cohort had only TCR beta chains sequenced, and the lack of alpha or paired-chain data limited which features could be detected. A further reported finding was that TCR beta sequences accurately predicted the HLA-A and HLA-B alleles for most subjects in the first cohort. In vitro tests confirmed that a few of the cytomegalovirus-associated TCR beta chains recognize cytomegalovirus antigens. Assigning TCR associations to individual alleles was difficult when HLA alleles, especially DR and DQ, strongly co-occurred. Because some donors lacked HLA typing at each locus, the association tests relied only on the typed subset. Because counts were too low, around 17 rarely observed V segments, including chromosome 9 orphons, were left out of the earlier analysis of a few hundred of the donors. Most TCR sequences were observed very rarely across donors, whereas some public TCRs were present in many individuals.

The protocol used for the library was the immunoSEQ multiplex PCR assay. The multiplex PCR relied on a mix of 60 forward primers for TCR Vbeta segments and 13 reverse primers for TCR Jbeta segments. The CDR3 region of rearranged TCR beta genes was amplified from genomic DNA by a multiplex PCR assay. The amplified TCR beta libraries were sequenced on the Illumina HiSeq System as 87-base-pair reads. Regarding the original processing steps: In a later analysis, tens of millions of unique TCR beta chains were counted across the roughly 700 repertoires, and around 11 million of these chains were shared by at least two donors. Raw reads were error-corrected and collapsed into unique sequences by a nearest-neighbor algorithm in which closely related sequences were merged to remove PCR and sequencing errors. To assign V, D and J gene segments, CDR3 sequences were aligned to IMGT reference sequences. For a sequence to be retained, a match of at least six nucleotides to both a V gene segment and a J gene segment was required. Rearrangements were classified as productive when the CDR3 lacked stop codons and remained in frame with V and J, and all other rearrangements were classified as non-productive. Following IMGT convention, CDR3 was defined as the stretch from the second conserved V-encoded cysteine to the conserved J-encoded phenylalanine. Sequences without an unambiguous match to a single V gene segment were excluded from the earlier analysis of 450 to 650 of the donors. In an earlier analysis of roughly 600 of the donors, a V segment was called functional when productive rearrangements were above 56.7%, and segregating when the standard deviation between donors exceeded 5%. To diagnose cytomegalovirus status from the catalog of TCR beta chain sequences, a statistical classification framework was built. In a later analysis, V and J genes were assigned by comparing TCR nucleotide sequences against IMGT/GENE-DB human TR gene sequences. The TCRdist pipeline was used in a later analysis to assign CDR3 sequences and most-parsimonious VDJ recombination scenarios. A later analysis defined each TCR beta chain by its CDR3 amino acid sequence plus V-gene family, and excluded reads lacking a unique V-gene family. As a way to deal with suspected cross-contamination and a sequencing artifact, a later analysis dropped 592 nucleotide sequences that were highly shared and had low generation probability. In a later analysis, a clonal expansion index was calculated for each public chain from normalized within-repertoire ranks of inferred template counts. A later analysis computed generation probabilities with a VDJ recombination model fitted to out-of-frame rearrangements, and checked the results against IGoR. Hypergeometric tests were used in a later analysis to score TCR-TCR, TCR-HLA and TCR-CMV co-occurrence, with a repertoire-size bias correction applied to the TCR pairs. False discovery rates were estimated in a later analysis by permuting HLA or CMV assignments 20 times. In a later analysis, co-occurring TCRs were grouped with DBSCAN, and TCRdist sequence similarity was added when clustering was performed within HLA-allele-positive subsets. For co-occurrence clustering, repertoires with fewer than 30,000 or more than 120,000 public chains were excluded, along with 4 to 6 repertoires with anomalous nucleotide sharing. TCRdb's version of the immuneACCESS table is confined to in-frame rearrangements and falls short of the full clone set. An unresolved V gene accounts for under half of the shortfall where checked; the remainder is of unknown origin. That table supplies the V and J calls and clone size; D and trimming were determined from the DNA. In this sample the table shows over 90,000 clones, around 76% of which occur a single time. Around a fifth of the sample is taken by the ten largest.

With regard to this clone: Its binding antigen is unknown. No base qualities exist here, and no much larger clone lies one base off it.

In total, 600 or so healthy bone marrow donors made up the cohort. At the time of sampling, all cohort members were nominally healthy, though unrecorded immune exposures were likely present. The donor tested CMV seropositive, placing the donor among the approximately 310 seropositive members of the cohort. Every donor gave a peripheral blood sample, and the peripheral blood mononuclear cells from that sample were used for TCR beta sequencing. Genomic DNA was extracted from the blood cell samples with the Qiagen DNeasy Blood Extraction Kit. Trimmed from V: 5 bases; trimmed from J: 3 bases; junction bases lacking a gene match: 12. Per the germline V gene (reference sequence), MNHEY is the CDR1 and SMNVEV is the CDR2. The CDR3 starts with the cysteine, ends with the phenylalanine, and has 18 residues. Only the CDR3 part of the read is kept: 54 bases, read in frame from the first base.

The sequence came from a woman aged 55-70 years in good health and CMV-seropositive. The sequencing sample was made of PBMCs. The chain couples TRBV27 to TRBJ2-3, and 12 bases in between align with TRBD2. The CDR3 protein is CASSPLLAGGGATDTQYF. Here is the DNA: TGTGCCAGCAGTCCCCTACTAGCGGGAGGCGGGGCGACAGATACGCAGTATTTT.